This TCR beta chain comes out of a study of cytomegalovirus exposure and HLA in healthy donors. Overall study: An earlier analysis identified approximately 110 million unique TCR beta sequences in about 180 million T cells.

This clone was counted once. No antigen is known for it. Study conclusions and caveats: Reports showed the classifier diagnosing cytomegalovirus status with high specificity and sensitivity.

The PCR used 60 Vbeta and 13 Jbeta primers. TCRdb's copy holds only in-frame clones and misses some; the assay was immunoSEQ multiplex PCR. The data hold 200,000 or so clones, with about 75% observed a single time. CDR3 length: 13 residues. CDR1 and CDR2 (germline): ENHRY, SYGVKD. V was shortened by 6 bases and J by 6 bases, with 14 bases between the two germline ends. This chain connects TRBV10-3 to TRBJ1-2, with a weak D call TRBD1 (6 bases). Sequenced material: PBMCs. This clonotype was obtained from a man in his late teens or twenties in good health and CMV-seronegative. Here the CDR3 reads CAIRETGSDGYTF. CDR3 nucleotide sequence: TGTGCCATCAGGGAAACAGGGTCAGATGGCTACACCTTC.